This entry features one T cell receptor (beta chain) sequence. Its antigen target is currently unknown. No per-base quality is available; no much larger clone lies one base away. TCRbeta CDR3 regions were amplified from genomic DNA using the immunoSEQ Assay, a bias-controlled multiplex PCR. The study's own analysis went as follows. The number of nucleated cells in each sample was estimated from the amplification of reference gene primers within the assay. To quantify the absolute abundance of each unique TCRbeta CDR3 rearrangement, sequence reads were collapsed and filtered. For each sample, productive Simpson clonality was calculated by taking the square root of Simpson's diversity index across productive rearrangements. TCRdb took this table from immuneACCESS and kept in-frame rearrangements with V and J called. Such tables lack part of the clones; where checked against another copy, unresolved V genes explain under half of the gap, and the rest is unexplained. V and J calls and clone size are those listed in that table; D and trimming were worked out from the DNA. This sample gives around 38,000 clones in total; nearly 90% of them show up just once. Roughly 4.8% of the sample lies in the top ten.

This specimen belongs to a study of blood T cell repertoires in COVID-19 (dated by TCRdb to 2018 to 2020). Describing the broader study: Samples covering the acute and convalescent phases of COVID-19 were provided by collaborators in the United States, Italy and Spain. The prospective study material was composed of cDNA or gDNA derived from T cells, B-cell-depleted T cells, or PBMCs. Deeply sampled blood TCRbeta repertoires from subjects exposed to, actively infected with, or recovered from COVID-19 were included in the dataset. A freely available public database, intended as a resource for researchers studying the immune response to SARS-CoV-2, is where the repertoires were released. The samples were drawn from the first 160 participants of the ongoing ImmuneRACE study and from 950 to 1,500 subjects provided by 6 global collaborators. Sample metadata almost always included a de-identified subject ID, COVID-19 status, age in years and sex. Where HLA class I and class II types were available, the types were taken from metadata supplied by the sample provider, not from assay-based typing. General findings and caveats noted by the study authors: Clinical and demographic metadata were provided uncurated, with the amount varying by source and participant.

One collaborating source in Seattle enrolled patients while the patients were actively infected and followed the patients over time throughout the course of disease. Whole blood was collected in K2EDTA tubes by collaborating institutions according to the institutions' own protocols. For TCRbeta analysis, collaborator samples were shipped as frozen whole blood, as isolated PBMCs, or as DNA extracted from either sample type. Including cysteine and phenylalanine, the CDR3 has 12 amino acids. Only the CDR3 portion is preserved as DNA: 36 bases, with reading frame beginning at the first base. From a lookup of the germline V gene (reference sequence), CDR1 and CDR2 are GTSNPN and SVGIG. For this chain, trimming is 5 bases at the V end and 6 bases at the J end, and the number of junction bases without a gene match is 4.

Sequenced material: peripheral blood. The sequence came from a man aged 55 to 70 with COVID-19, enrolled during active disease. The chain was built from TRBV30 and TRBJ1-5, with 7 bases aligning to TRBD1. The CDR3 in this case is CAWSGGFQPQHF. The bases are TGTGCCTGGTCAGGGGGGTTTCAGCCCCAGCATTTT. Supplemented by the reference TRBV30 and TRBJ1-5 proteins around the CDR3, the complete variable domain is SQTIHQWPATLVQPVGSPLSLECTVEGTSNPNLYWYRQAAGRGLQLLFYSVGIGQISSEVPQNLSASRPQDRQFILSSKKLLLSDSGFYLCAWSGGFQPQHFGDGTRLSIL.